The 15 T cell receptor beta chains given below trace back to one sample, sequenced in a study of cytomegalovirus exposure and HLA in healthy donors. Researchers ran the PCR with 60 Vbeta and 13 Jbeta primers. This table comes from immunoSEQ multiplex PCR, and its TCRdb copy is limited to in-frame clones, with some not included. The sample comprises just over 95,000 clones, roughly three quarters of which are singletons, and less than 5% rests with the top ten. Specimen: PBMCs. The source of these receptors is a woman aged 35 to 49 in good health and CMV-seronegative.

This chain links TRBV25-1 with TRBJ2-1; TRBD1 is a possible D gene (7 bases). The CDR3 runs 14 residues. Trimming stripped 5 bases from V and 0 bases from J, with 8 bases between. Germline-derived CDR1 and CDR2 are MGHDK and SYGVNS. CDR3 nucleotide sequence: TGTGCCAGCAGTCAGGGGGGCTCCTACAATGAGCAGTTCTTC. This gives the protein CASSQGGSYNEQFF.

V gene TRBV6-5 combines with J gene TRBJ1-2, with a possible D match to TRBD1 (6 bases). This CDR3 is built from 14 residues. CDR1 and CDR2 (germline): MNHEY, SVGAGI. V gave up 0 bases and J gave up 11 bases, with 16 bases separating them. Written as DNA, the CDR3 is TGTGCCAGCAGTTACTCCCGGACAGCGCCAAGTTACACCTTC. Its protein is CASSYSRTAPSYTF.

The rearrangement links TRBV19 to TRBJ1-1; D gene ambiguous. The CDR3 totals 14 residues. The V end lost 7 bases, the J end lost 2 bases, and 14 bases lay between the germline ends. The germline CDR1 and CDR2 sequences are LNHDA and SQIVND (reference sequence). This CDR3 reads CASTLRLGNTEAFF. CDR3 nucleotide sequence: TGTGCCAGTACCCTGAGGTTGGGTAACACTGAAGCTTTCTTT.

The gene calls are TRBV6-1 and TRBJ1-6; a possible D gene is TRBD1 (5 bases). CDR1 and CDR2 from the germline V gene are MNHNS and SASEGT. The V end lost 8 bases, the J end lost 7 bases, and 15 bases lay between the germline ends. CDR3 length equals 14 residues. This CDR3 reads CASSVDRDNSPLHF. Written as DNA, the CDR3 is TGTGCCAGCTCAGTTGACAGAGACAATTCACCCCTCCACTTT.

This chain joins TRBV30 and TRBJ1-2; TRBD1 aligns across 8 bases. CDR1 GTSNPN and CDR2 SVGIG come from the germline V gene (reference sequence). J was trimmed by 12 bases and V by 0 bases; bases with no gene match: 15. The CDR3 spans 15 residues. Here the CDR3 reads CAWSVKDRGVSRNTF. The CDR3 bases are TGTGCCTGGAGTGTAAAAGACAGGGGTGTTAGCCGAAACACCTTC.

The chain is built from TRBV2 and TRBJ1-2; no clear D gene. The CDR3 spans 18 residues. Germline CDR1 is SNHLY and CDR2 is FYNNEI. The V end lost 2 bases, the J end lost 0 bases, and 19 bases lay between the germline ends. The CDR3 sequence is CASSETPTYYTANYGYTF. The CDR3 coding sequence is TGTGCCAGCAGTGAAACCCCAACTTATTATACAGCTAACTATGGCTACACCTTC.

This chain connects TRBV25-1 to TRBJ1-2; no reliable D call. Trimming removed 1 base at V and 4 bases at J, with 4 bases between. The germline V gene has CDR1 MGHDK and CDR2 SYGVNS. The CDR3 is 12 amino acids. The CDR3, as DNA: TGTGCCAGCAGTGAATCTTTCTATGGCTACACCTTC. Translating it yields CASSESFYGYTF.

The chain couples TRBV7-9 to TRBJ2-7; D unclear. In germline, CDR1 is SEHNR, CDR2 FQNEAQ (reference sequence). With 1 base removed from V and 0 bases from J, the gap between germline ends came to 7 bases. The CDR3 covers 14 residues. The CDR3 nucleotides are TGTGCCAGCAGCTTAGTTGCAGTCTCCTACGAGCAGTACTTC. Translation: CASSLVAVSYEQYF.

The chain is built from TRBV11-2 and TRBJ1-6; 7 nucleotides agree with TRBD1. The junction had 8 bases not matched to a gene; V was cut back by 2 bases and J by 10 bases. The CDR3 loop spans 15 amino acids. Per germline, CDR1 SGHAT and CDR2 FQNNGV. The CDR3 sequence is CASSLLTGKGSPLHF. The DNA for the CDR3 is TGTGCCAGCAGCTTATTGACAGGGAAGGGATCACCCCTCCACTTT.

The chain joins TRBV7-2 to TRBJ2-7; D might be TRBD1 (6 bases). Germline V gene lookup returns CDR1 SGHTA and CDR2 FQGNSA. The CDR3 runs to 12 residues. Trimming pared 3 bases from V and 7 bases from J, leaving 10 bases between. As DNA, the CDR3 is TGTGCCAGCAGCTTTCGTCAGGGGGAGCAGTACTTC. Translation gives CASSFRQGEQYF. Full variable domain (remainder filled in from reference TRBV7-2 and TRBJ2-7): GAGVSQSPSNKVTEKGKDVELRCDPISGHTALYWYRQSLGQGLEFLIYFQGNSAPDKSGLPSDRFSAERTGGSVSTLTIQRTQQEDSAVYLCASSFRQGEQYFGPGTRLTVT.

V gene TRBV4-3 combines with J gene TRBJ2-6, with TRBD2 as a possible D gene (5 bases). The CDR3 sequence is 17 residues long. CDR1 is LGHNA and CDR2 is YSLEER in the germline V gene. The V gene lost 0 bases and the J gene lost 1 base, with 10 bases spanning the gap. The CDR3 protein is CASSQEGRVSGANVLTF. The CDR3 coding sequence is TGCGCCAGCAGCCAAGAAGGGCGGGTATCTGGGGCCAACGTCCTGACTTTC.

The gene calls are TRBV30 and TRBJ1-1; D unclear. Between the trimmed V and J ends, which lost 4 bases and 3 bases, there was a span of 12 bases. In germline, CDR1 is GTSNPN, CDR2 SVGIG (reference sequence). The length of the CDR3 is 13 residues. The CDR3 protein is CAWTLSSYTEAFF. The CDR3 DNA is TGTGCCTGGACCCTTTCTTCGTACACTGAAGCTTTCTTT.

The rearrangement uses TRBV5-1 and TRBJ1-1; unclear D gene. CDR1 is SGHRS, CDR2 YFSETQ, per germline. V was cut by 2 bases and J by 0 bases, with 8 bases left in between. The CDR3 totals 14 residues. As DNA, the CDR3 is TGCGCCAGCAGCTTAGAGGCCTTGAACACTGAAGCTTTCTTT. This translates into CASSLEALNTEAFF. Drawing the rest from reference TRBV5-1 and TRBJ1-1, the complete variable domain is KAGVTQTPRYLIKTRGQQVTLSCSPISGHRSVSWYQQTPGQGLQFLFEYFSETQRNKGNFPGRFSGRQFSNSRSEMNVSTLELGDSALYLCASSLEALNTEAFFGQGTRLTVV.

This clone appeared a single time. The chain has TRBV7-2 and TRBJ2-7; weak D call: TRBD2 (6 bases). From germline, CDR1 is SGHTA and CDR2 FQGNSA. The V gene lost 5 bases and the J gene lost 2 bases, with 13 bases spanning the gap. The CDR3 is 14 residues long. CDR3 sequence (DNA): TGTGCCAGCAGCCTCCGACGGACTACCTACGAGCAGTACTTC. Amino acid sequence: CASSLRRTTYEQYF.

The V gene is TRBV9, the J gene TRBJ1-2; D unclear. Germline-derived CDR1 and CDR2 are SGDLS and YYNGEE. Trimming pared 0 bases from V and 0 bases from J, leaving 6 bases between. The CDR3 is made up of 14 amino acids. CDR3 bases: TGTGCCAGCAGCGTAGACAGCCCTAACTATGGCTACACCTTC. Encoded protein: CASSVDSPNYGYTF.